Listed here is a single T cell receptor beta chain. The CDR3 runs 15 residues. V shed 3 bases and J 2 bases; nucleotides not matched to a gene: 2. The germline V gene has CDR1 SGHAT and CDR2 FQNNGV. These data come from a study of blood T cell repertoires in COVID-19. Study-wide background: Both acute and convalescent COVID-19 samples were obtained from the United States, Italy and Spain. PBMCs, B-cell-depleted T cells, or T cells provided the cDNA or gDNA that made up the material.

In the original processing: Nucleated cell number was recorded as an estimate derived from reference gene primer amplification. The data were produced by immunoSEQ multiplex PCR, yet TCRdb's version contains in-frame clones alone and is incomplete. D and trimming come from the DNA, and the V and J calls and clone size come from that table. This sample has fewer than 150,000 clones, with around 76% found just once. V is TRBV11-2 and J is TRBJ2-1; 9 nucleotides match TRBD2. This TCR derives from a human donor in a cohort sampled during active COVID-19. What was sequenced was peripheral blood. CDR3 loop: CASSFRTSAYNEQFF. Written as DNA, the CDR3 is TGTGCCAGCAGCTTTCGGACTAGCGCCTACAATGAGCAGTTCTTC.